This section outlines one T cell receptor (beta chain) sequence together with its context. Source study methods: Amplified reference gene primers provided the basis for estimating nucleated cell counts. Using immunoSEQ multiplex PCR, the repertoire was profiled, and TCRdb retains in-frame clones only, with some absent. V and J calls and clone size are copied from that table; D and trimming were computed from the DNA. The sample lists around 200,000 clones; approximately 83% were seen once. This entry is derived from a study of blood T cell repertoires in COVID-19. Study-level background: Samples taken during acute and convalescent COVID-19 were collected in the United States, Italy and Spain.

This CDR3 has 15 amino acids. V lost 5 bases and J lost 7; bases outside the gene matches: 7. In germline, CDR1 is MDHEN, CDR2 SYDVKM. The receptor was derived from a human donor with acute or convalescent COVID-19. The donor label of this sample is uncertain. The specimen sequenced was peripheral blood. This chain links TRBV28 with TRBJ1-4, with 10 bases aligning to TRBD1. DNA of the CDR3: TGTGCCAGCAGTCCCGTGACAGGGGGCATTGAAAAACTGTTTTTT. This encodes CASSPVTGGIEKLFF. Variable domain in full (rest from reference TRBV28 and TRBJ1-4): DVKVTQSSRYLVKRTGEKVFLECVQDMDHENMFWYRQDPGLGLRLIYFSYDVKMKEKGDIPEGYSVSREKKERFSLILESASTNQTSMYLCASSPVTGGIEKLFFGSGTQLSVL.